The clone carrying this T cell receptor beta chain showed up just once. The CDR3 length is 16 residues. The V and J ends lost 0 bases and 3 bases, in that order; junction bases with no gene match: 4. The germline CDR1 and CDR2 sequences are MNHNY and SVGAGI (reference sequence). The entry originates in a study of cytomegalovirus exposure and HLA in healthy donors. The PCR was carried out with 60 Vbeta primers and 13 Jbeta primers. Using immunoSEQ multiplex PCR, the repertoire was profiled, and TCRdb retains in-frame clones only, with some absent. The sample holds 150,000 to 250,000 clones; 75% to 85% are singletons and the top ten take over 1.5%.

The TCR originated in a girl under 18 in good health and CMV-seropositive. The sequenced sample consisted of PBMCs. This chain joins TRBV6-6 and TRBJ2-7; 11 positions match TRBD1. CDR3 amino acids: CASSYSPGQGVYEQYF. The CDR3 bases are TGTGCCAGCAGTTACTCCCCGGGACAGGGGGTCTACGAGCAGTACTTC.